The 24 T cell receptor beta chains below were found in one sample sequenced in a study of blood T cell repertoires in COVID-19. The protocol was immunoSEQ multiplex PCR, while the TCRdb copy is restricted to in-frame clones and leaves out a portion. The sample holds under 250,000 clones; roughly 85% are singletons and the top ten take 5% to 6.5%. The sequenced sample was peripheral blood. These receptors all stem from a middle-aged man with COVID-19, enrolled during active disease.

The J gene is TRBJ1-1, the V gene TRBV19; the D is unclear. V lost 5 bases and J 0 bases, leaving 7 bases between the germline ends. The CDR3 loop spans 13 amino acids. Germline CDR1 and CDR2: LNHDA and SQIVND (reference sequence). CDR3: CASSPDMNTEAFF. CDR3 coding DNA: TGTGCCAGTAGTCCAGACATGAACACTGAAGCTTTCTTT.

This clone was seen more than once but under ten times. The rearrangement links TRBV5-8 to TRBJ2-1; tentatively, D is TRBD2 (7 bases). V gave up 0 bases and J gave up 5 bases, with 12 bases separating them. This CDR3 has 15 amino acids. Germline V gene lookup returns CDR1 SGHTS and CDR2 YDEGEE. The CDR3 region is CASSLGGGLHNEQFF. CDR3 bases: TGTGCCAGCAGCTTGGGGGGGGGCCTGCACAATGAGCAGTTCTTC. The full variable domain, rest sourced from reference TRBV5-8 and TRBJ2-1, is EAGVTQSPTHLIKTRGQQATLRCSPISGHTSVYWYQQALGLGLQFLLWYDEGEERNRGNFPPRFSGRQFPNYSSELNVNALELEDSALYLCASSLGGGLHNEQFFGPGTRLTVL.

This clone was detected only once. The chain combines TRBV5-4 with TRBJ2-3, with 9 bases lining up with TRBD2. CDR1 and CDR2 from the germline V gene are SGHNT and YYREEE (reference sequence). The CDR3 is made up of 16 amino acids. Trimming took 0 bases from V and 3 from J; bases not matched to a gene: 5. The CDR3 bases are TGTGCCAGCAGCTTGGCAGGCGGGGGGGTAACAGATACGCAGTATTTT. This sequence encodes CASSLAGGGVTDTQYF.

This chain links TRBV7-2 with TRBJ2-6; 8 bases match TRBD1. CDR1 is SGHTA and CDR2 is FQGNSA in the germline V gene. V lost 4 bases, J lost 1 base, and 3 bases stayed unmatched. The CDR3 is 16 residues long. The CDR3 region is CASSSRTGSGANVLTF. Here the CDR3 DNA reads TGTGCCAGCAGCTCCAGGACAGGGTCTGGGGCCAACGTCCTGACTTTC.

The V and J genes are TRBV18 and TRBJ2-1, with 11 positions matching TRBD2. This CDR3 region has 17 residues. Looked up from germline, CDR1 is KGHSH and CDR2 is LQKENI. V was pared by 4 bases and J by 4 bases, with 9 bases of the junction left unmatched. The CDR3 nucleotides are TGTGCCAGCTCACTGGGCTACGGGACTAGCGGATACAATGAGCAGTTCTTC. Translated: CASSLGYGTSGYNEQFF.

The CDR3 DNA is TGTGCCTGGAACCCCAGGGGACCTCGGGACGAGCAGTACTTC. Translated: CAWNPRGPRDEQYF. The chain combines TRBV30 with TRBJ2-7; TRBD1 might be the D (6 bases). Trimming removed 4 bases from V and 5 bases from J, with 18 bases in between. CDR3 length: 14 residues. CDR1 is GTSNPN, CDR2 SVGIG, per germline (reference sequence).

This clone came up many times. The chain links TRBV3-1 (or the pseudogene TRBV3-2) to TRBJ1-1, with no clear D. Germline loops: CDR1 LGHDT, CDR2 YNNKEL (reference sequence). The V end was cut by 3 bases, the J end by 6 bases, with 11 bases between. The CDR3 consists of 13 residues. The CDR3 nucleotides are TGTGCCAGCAGCCACGGGGTTTTGCCTGAAGCTTTCTTT. Its protein product is CASSHGVLPEAFF.

The chain recombines TRBV7-9 with TRBJ2-7, with 7 nucleotides matching TRBD1. Germline V gives CDR1 SEHNR, CDR2 FQNEAQ (reference sequence). CDR3 length: 14 amino acids. V lost 5 bases and J lost 7; bases outside the gene matches: 11. The DNA for the CDR3 is TGTGCCAGCAGCGTCTCCACGACAGGGAATGAGCAGTACTTC. Residues: CASSVSTTGNEQYF.

This chain links TRBV11-2 with TRBJ2-2; D may be TRBD2 (5 bases). The CDR3 contains 12 residues. Germline CDR1 and CDR2: SGHAT and FQNNGV. V dropped 9 bases and J dropped 7 bases, with 12 bases sitting between them. Written as DNA, the CDR3 is TGTGCCAGTAGCGACTTACTCGGGGAGCTGTTTTTT. Its protein product is CASSDLLGELFF.

This clone was counted a single time. At the DNA level, this CDR3 is encoded by other sequences in the same sample as well. This chain connects TRBV2 to TRBJ2-1; D gene uncertain. V dropped 0 bases and J dropped 0 bases, with 6 bases sitting between them. The germline gives CDR1 SNHLY, CDR2 FYNNEI. The length of the CDR3 is 15 residues. The CDR3 DNA reads as TGTGCCAGCAGTGAAGCCAGATCCTCCTACAATGAGCAGTTCTTC. Protein: CASSEARSSYNEQFF. Full variable domain (rest looked up from reference TRBV2 and TRBJ2-1): EPEVTQTPSHQVTQMGQEVILRCVPISNHLYFYWYRQILGQKVEFLVSFYNNEISEKSEIFDDQFSVERPDGSNFTLKIRSTKLEDSAMYFCASSEARSSYNEQFFGPGTRLTVL.

The chain recombines TRBV5-1 with TRBJ2-2; 12 nucleotides align to TRBD2. This CDR3 is built from 16 residues. CDR1 and CDR2 (germline): SGHRS, YFSETQ. V was clipped by 1 base and J by 4 bases; unmatched bases: 2. The CDR3 DNA follows: TGCGCCAGCAGCTTGACTAGCGGGGGGACCACCGGGGAGCTGTTTTTT. It specifies CASSLTSGGTTGELFF. Supplemented by reference TRBV5-1 and TRBJ2-2, the full variable domain reads KAGVTQTPRYLIKTRGQQVTLSCSPISGHRSVSWYQQTPGQGLQFLFEYFSETQRNKGNFPGRFSGRQFSNSRSEMNVSTLELGDSALYLCASSLTSGGTTGELFFGEGSRLTVL.

In this sample, this clone turned up once. This rearrangement joins TRBV6-1 to TRBJ2-7; 12 nucleotides agree with TRBD2. This CDR3 spans 15 amino acids. Germline CDR1 MNHNS, CDR2 SASEGT. After removal of 5 bases from V and 3 bases from J, the junction contained 5 bases not matched to a gene. This chain's CDR3 is CASSSRTSGNYEQYF. The CDR3 DNA reads TGTGCCAGCAGTTCCCGGACTAGCGGGAACTACGAGCAGTACTTC.

The chain links TRBV30 to TRBJ2-4; 7 nucleotides agree with TRBD2. Per germline, CDR1 GTSNPN and CDR2 SVGIG (reference sequence). V was clipped by 1 base and J by 2 bases; unmatched bases: 17. The CDR3 loop spans 19 amino acids. In nucleotides, the CDR3 is TGTGCCTGGAGTGCTAATTATATAGCGGGTGGCTTTACCAAAAACATTCAGTACTTC. This translates into CAWSANYIAGGFTKNIQYF.

The chain is built from TRBV20-1 and TRBJ2-7; 9 bases agree with TRBD2. From germline, CDR1 is DFQATT and CDR2 SNEGSKA (reference sequence). CDR3 length: 13 amino acids. V lost 3 bases to trimming and J lost 7 bases; unmatched junction nucleotides: 7. The CDR3 sequence: CSASSSGDQEQYF. The CDR3 DNA follows: TGCAGTGCTAGTTCTAGCGGGGATCAGGAGCAGTACTTC.

The V gene is TRBV3-1 (or the pseudogene TRBV3-2), the J gene TRBJ2-1, with 11 bases aligning to TRBD2. The CDR3 contains 18 residues. V lost 1 base, J lost 3 bases, and 8 bases stayed unmatched. Germline loops: CDR1 LGHDT, CDR2 YNNKEL (reference sequence). CDR3 DNA: TGTGCCAGCAGCCAAGGAATGAGAGGACTAGCGGGCTACAATGAGCAGTTCTTC. Translated, it gives CASSQGMRGLAGYNEQFF.

The V and J genes are TRBV5-3 and TRBJ1-6; D might be TRBD1 (6 bases). TRBV5-3 is identified as an open reading frame with a role that is uncertain. V was pared by 1 base and J by 9 bases, with 14 bases between. The CDR3 sequence is 15 residues long. As DNA, the CDR3 is TGTGCCAGAAGCTTGAGGACAGAGACTTCTTCACCCCTCCACTTT. Its translation: CARSLRTETSSPLHF.

The chain carries TRBV4-1 and TRBJ2-7, with a tentative D call TRBD1 (5 bases). Germline CDR1 is MGHRA and CDR2 is YSYEKL. The CDR3 sequence is 14 residues long. V lost 2 bases and J 1 base, leaving 9 bases between the germline ends. The CDR3 here is CASSQSRVSYEQYF. The CDR3 bases are TGCGCCAGCAGCCAAAGCAGGGTTTCCTACGAGCAGTACTTC.

J is TRBJ2-7 and V is TRBV20-1; weak D call: TRBD2 (5 bases). The length of the CDR3 is 12 residues. The germline gives CDR1 DFQATT, CDR2 SNEGSKA (reference sequence). For the CDR3, the DNA is TGCGCAGCTAGTGACTACTCCTACGAGCAGTACTTC. It is translated as CAASDYSYEQYF.

This chain connects TRBV4-1 to TRBJ2-1; 15 nucleotides match TRBD2. The germline V gene has CDR1 MGHRA and CDR2 YSYEKL. Losses at the gene ends were 2 bases for V and 4 bases for J; bases not matched to a gene: 3. The CDR3 runs to 17 residues. This CDR3 reads CASSQKGLAGGYNEQFF. The CDR3 nucleotides read TGCGCCAGCAGCCAAAAGGGACTAGCGGGGGGATACAATGAGCAGTTCTTC.

The genes are TRBV7-9 and TRBJ2-3; 7 nucleotides line up with TRBD2. Germline loops: CDR1 SEHNR, CDR2 FQNEAQ (reference sequence). V lost 4 bases to trimming and J lost 2 bases; unmatched junction nucleotides: 6. The CDR3 extends over 15 amino acids. In nucleotides, the CDR3 is TGTGCCAGCAGCTGGTCTAGCGGAGCCACAGATACGCAGTATTTT. Translated, it gives CASSWSSGATDTQYF.

The count of this clone is one. V usage is TRBV6-1 and J usage is TRBJ1-6; D remains unclear. This CDR3 is built from 13 residues. The V end was cut by 1 base, the J end by 6 bases, with 4 bases between. Germline V gene data show CDR1 as MNHNS and CDR2 as SASEGT. The CDR3 protein is CASSEVVNSPLHF. Here the CDR3 DNA reads TGTGCCAGCAGTGAAGTAGTTAATTCACCCCTCCACTTT.

The sample holds one count of this clone. The chain uses TRBV19 and TRBJ1-2; 8 bases are a match to TRBD1. The V and J ends lost 9 bases and 8 bases, in that order; junction bases with no gene match: 14. The CDR3 extends over 14 amino acids. The germline CDR1 and CDR2 sequences are LNHDA and SQIVND (reference sequence). The CDR3, as DNA: TGTGCCAGCACCCCTTCCCAGGGGGCCGGGGGCTACACCTTC. It is translated as CASTPSQGAGGYTF.

This sequence joins TRBV5-4 and TRBJ2-3; TRBD1 aligns across 10 bases. This CDR3 spans 14 amino acids. V dropped 0 bases and J dropped 5; count of bases not matched to a gene: 0. Germline CDR1 is SGHNT and CDR2 is YYREEE (reference sequence). In DNA, the CDR3 is TGTGCCAGCAGCTTGGGGACAGGGGGAGATACGCAGTATTTT. Translated, it gives CASSLGTGGDTQYF.

V usage is TRBV25-1 and J usage is TRBJ2-1; 12 nucleotides agree with TRBD2. The CDR3 consists of 16 residues. CDR1 is MGHDK, CDR2 SYGVNS, per germline. V shed 3 bases, J shed 9 bases, and the junction held 9 bases outside the gene matches. The CDR3 spells CASSEFLAGGLSEQFF. CDR3 DNA sequence: TGTGCCAGCAGTGAGTTCCTAGCGGGGGGGCTAAGTGAGCAGTTCTTC.